This TCR beta chain was retrieved from a study of T cells in Graves' hyperthyroidism and ophthalmopathy. General study results and limits: Ophthalmopathy onset followed model prediction by a median roughly 6.5 months.

Hyperthyroidism patients were newly diagnosed, had disease duration under 2 months, and were aged 18 to 65 years. Together with thyroid ultrasound, orbital computed tomography, serum thyroxine and TRAb, clinical symptoms were used for diagnoses. Cells are PBMCs isolated from around 9.4 ml of fresh blood. From RNA transcripts, TCR beta CDR3 regions were amplified. A first-round RT-PCR of the TCR CDR3 used the HTBI primer set. TCRdb re-called the multiplex PCR reads through MiXCR, storing one row per CDR3 protein. The table shows about 760,000 distinct CDR3 sequences, with under 45% occurring only once. This CDR3 has 15 residues. After removal of 3 bases from V and 4 bases from J, the junction contained 6 bases not matched to a gene. This clonotype was picked up a small number of times. Its cognate antigen is unknown.

This rearrangement joins TRBV12-3 or TRBV12-4 to TRBJ1-5, with 7 bases aligning to TRBD1. The source material was blood. The TCR originated in a woman between 40 and 50 years old with Graves' hyperthyroidism. In DNA form, the CDR3 reads TGTGCCAGCAGTTTCAGGACAGGTGGGAATCAGCCCCAGCATTTT. Protein sequence: CASSFRTGGNQPQHF.